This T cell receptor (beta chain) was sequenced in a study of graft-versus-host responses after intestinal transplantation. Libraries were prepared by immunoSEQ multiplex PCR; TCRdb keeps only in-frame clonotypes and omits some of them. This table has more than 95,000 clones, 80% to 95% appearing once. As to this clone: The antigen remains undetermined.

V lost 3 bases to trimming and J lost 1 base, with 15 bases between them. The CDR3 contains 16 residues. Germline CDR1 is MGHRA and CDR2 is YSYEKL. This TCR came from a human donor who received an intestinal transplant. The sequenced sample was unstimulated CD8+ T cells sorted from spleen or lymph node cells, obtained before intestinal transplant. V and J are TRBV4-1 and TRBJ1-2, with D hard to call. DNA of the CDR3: TGCGCCAGCAGCCAGAAACCGAGACATTTTAACTATGGCTACACCTTC. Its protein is CASSQKPRHFNYGYTF.